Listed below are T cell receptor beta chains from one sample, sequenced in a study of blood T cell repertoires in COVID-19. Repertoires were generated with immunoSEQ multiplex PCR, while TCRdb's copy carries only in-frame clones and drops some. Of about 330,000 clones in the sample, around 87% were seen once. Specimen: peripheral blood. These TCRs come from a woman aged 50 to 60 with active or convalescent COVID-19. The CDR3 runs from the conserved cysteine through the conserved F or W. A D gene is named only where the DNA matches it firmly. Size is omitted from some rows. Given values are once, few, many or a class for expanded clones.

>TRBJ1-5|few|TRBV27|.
TGTGCCAGCCCGAGAGTCCATCTTAGCAATCAGCCCCAGCATTTT
CASPRVHLSNQPQHF
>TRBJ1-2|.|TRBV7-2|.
TGTGCCAGCAGCTTGTTAGGGGGGGACTATGGCTACACCTTC
CASSLLGGDYGYTF
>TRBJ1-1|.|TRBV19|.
TGTGCCAGTAGTACAGGGGAACCAACAAGTGAAGCTTTCTTT
CASSTGEPTSEAFF
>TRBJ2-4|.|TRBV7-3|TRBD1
TGTGCCAGCAGCCCACAGGGGTTTGGAAACATTCAGTACTTC
CASSPQGFGNIQYF
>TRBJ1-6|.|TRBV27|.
TGTGCCAGCACCGGATACAGGGATTCACCCCTCCACTTT
CASTGYRDSPLHF
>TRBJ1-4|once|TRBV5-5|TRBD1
TGTGCCAGCAGCTCTCCGGACAGGGCTAATGAAAAACTGTTTTTT
CASSSPDRANEKLFF
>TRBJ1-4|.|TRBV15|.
TGTGCCGTTCCATTGGTCAGGGAAGGTGAAAAACTGTTTTTT
CAVPLVREGEKLFF
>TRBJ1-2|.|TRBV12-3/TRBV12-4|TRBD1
TGTGCCAGCAGTTTATACGACAGGGAGAGCTACACCTTC
CASSLYDRESYTF
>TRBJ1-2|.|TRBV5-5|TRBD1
TGTGCCAGCAGCAAAGCAGGGACAGGGACCTATGGCTACACCTTC
CASSKAGTGTYGYTF
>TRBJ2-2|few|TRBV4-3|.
TGCGCCAGCAGCCAAGAATTGTTGGCGGGGAGGACCGGGGAGCTGTTTTTT
CASSQELLAGRTGELFF
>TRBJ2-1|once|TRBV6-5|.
TGTGCCAGCATGGAGTACAATGAGCAGTTCTTC
CASMEYNEQFF
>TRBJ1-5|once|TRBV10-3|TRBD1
TGTGCCATCAGTGACGAGACAGGGTTTGGCCTGAATGATCAGCCCCAGCATTTT
CAISDETGFGLNDQPQHF
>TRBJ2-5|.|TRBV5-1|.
TGCGCCAGCAACAGGGATAAAGAGACCCAGTACTTC
CASNRDKETQYF
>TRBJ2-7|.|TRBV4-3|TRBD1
TGCGCCAGCAGCCGAACCTCAGGGGGCCCCACCTACGAGCAGTACTTC
CASSRTSGGPTYEQYF
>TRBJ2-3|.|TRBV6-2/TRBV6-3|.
TGTGCCAGCAGTTACCCTACAGATACGCAGTATTTT
CASSYPTDTQYF
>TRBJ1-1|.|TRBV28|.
TGTGCCAGCAGTTTATTGGCAGGGAACACTGAAGCTTTCTTT
CASSLLAGNTEAFF
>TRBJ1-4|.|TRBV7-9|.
TGTGCCAGCAGCTTGGGAGGGACTAATGAAAAACTGTTTTTT
CASSLGGTNEKLFF
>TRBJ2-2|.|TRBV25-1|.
TGTGCCAGCAGTGGGGGCCACACCGGGGAGCTGTTTTTT
CASSGGHTGELFF
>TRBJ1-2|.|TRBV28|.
TGTGCCAGCAGACGGACAGTTGAAAATAACTATGGCTACACCTTC
CASRRTVENNYGYTF
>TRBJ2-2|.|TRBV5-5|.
TGTGCCAGCAGCTTTATTGGACAGTCATACACCGGGGAGCTGTTTTTT
CASSFIGQSYTGELFF
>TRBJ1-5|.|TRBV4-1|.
TGCGCCAGCAGCCAAGTTATGGGGCCTAACCAGCCCCAGCATTTT
CASSQVMGPNQPQHF
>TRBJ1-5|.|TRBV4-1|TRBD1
TGCGCCAGCAGCCAATACTCCGGGACAGGCACCCTGCGGCACCAGCCCCAGCATTTT
CASSQYSGTGTLRHQPQHF
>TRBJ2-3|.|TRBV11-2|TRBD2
TGTGCCAGCAGTGAGGGACTAGGAGGCACAGATACGCAGTATTTT
CASSEGLGGTDTQYF
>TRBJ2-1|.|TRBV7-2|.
TGTGCCAGCAGCTTAGAGGGAGTGCGGGCTACGAATGAGCAGTTCTTC
CASSLEGVRATNEQFF
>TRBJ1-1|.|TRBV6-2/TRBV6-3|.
TGTGCCAGCAGTCTCCTTCGGGGGTACACTGAAGCTTTCTTT
CASSLLRGYTEAFF
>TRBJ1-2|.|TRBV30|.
TGTGCCTGGAGCCCCCCTTGGGACAAAAACGGCTACACCTTC
CAWSPPWDKNGYTF
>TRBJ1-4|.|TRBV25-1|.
TGTGCCAGCAGTGAGGCCAGAGGGCATGTTGAAAAACTGTTTTTT
CASSEARGHVEKLFF
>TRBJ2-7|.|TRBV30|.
TGTGCCTGGAGTGTTTACTTCTCCTACGAGCAGTACTTC
CAWSVYFSYEQYF
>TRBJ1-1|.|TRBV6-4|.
TGTGCCAGCAGTGCGTCCCCCCGGGGTTCATCTGAAGCTTTCTTT
CASSASPRGSSEAFF
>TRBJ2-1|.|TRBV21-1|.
TGTGCCAGCAGCAAAGCGCCCCCAGCGGCCCCTTACAATGAGCAGTTCTTC
CASSKAPPAAPYNEQFF
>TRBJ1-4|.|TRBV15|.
TGTGCCACCAGCAGAGATAGGCAGGGCAATGAAAAACTGTTTTTT
CATSRDRQGNEKLFF
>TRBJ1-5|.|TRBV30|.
TGTGCCTGGAGTGTACGACCTGGTGAGGTTAATCAGCCCCAGCATTTT
CAWSVRPGEVNQPQHF
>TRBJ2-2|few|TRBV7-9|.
TGTGCCTCTGACAGGGTTGCGGGAGGGGAGCTGTTTTTT
CASDRVAGGELFF
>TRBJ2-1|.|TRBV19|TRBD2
TGTGCCAGTAGTAGGGGACTAGCGGGAGGGCCTAGCTCCTACAATGAGCAGTTCTTC
CASSRGLAGGPSSYNEQFF
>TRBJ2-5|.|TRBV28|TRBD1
TGTGCCAGCGGACCGGGACAGCAAGAGACCCAGTACTTC
CASGPGQQETQYF
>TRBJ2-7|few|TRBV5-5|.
TGTGCCAGCAGCTTGGGCCCCACTAGCCTTTCAGCCTACGAGCAGTACTTC
CASSLGPTSLSAYEQYF
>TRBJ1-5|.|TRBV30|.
TGTGCCTGGAGTCCTCTACGATTAAGCAATCAGCCCCAGCATTTT
CAWSPLRLSNQPQHF
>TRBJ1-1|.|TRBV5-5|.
TGTGCCAGCAGCTCCCCCGACCGAGGGGGCACTGAAGCTTTCTTT
CASSSPDRGGTEAFF